This T cell receptor beta chain comes out of a study of control samples from healthy donors and cancer patients. The assay was immunoSEQ multiplex PCR, and TCRdb's table has in-frame clones only and misses some. The table has about 92,000 clones, roughly 82% seen once. This CDR3 region has 13 residues. V was pared by 1 base and J by 1 base, with 1 base between. Germline CDR1 SGHTA, CDR2 FQGNSA. Sequenced: blood. This sequence originates from a woman aged 60-70 years in good health. The chain couples TRBV7-2 to TRBJ2-2; no definite D call. The CDR3 is CASSLGNTGELFF. The CDR3 nucleotides are TGTGCCAGCAGCTTAGGGAACACCGGGGAGCTGTTTTTT.